This T cell receptor (beta chain) was documented in a study of T cells in Graves' hyperthyroidism and ophthalmopathy. Germline V gene lookup returns CDR1 KGHSH and CDR2 LQKENI. The length of the CDR3 is 15 residues. The J segment lost 1 base and the V segment lost 3 bases, leaving 5 bases of the junction unmatched. Amplified TCR beta CDR3 regions derived from RNA transcripts. The HTBI primer set served for first-round RT-PCR of the TCR CDR3. A single record per CDR3 protein comes from TCRdb applying MiXCR to the multiplex PCR reads. There are about 690,000 distinct CDR3 sequences in the sample; around 15% occur only once, and around 16% lies in the top ten. This clonotype has a count of ten or more.

The clonotype originates from a man aged 45 to 65 with Graves' hyperthyroidism. The sequencing input was blood. The chain carries TRBV18 and TRBJ1-1; the match to TRBD1 covers 7 bases. CDR3 region: CASSPRGGQNTEAFF. DNA for the CDR3: TGTGCCAGCTCACCCAGGGGGGGCCAGAACACTGAAGCTTTCTTT. Complete variable domain (other parts from reference TRBV18 and TRBJ1-1): NAGVMQNPRHLVRRRGQEARLRCSPMKGHSHVYWYRQLPEEGLKFMVYLQKENIIDESGMPKERFSAEFPKEGPSILRIQQVVRGDSAAYFCASSPRGGQNTEAFFGQGTRLTVV.